One TCR beta chain is described in this entry. This sample was included in a study of blood T cell repertoires in COVID-19. Across the whole study: Samples of COVID-19 (acute and convalescent) were obtained from the United States, Italy and Spain. The analysed material was cDNA or gDNA that came from T cells, B-cell-depleted T cells, or PBMCs.

V lost 5 bases and J lost 5; bases outside the gene matches: 3. The CDR3 contains 13 residues. As handled by the study authors: Quantification of nucleated cells was approximated via reference gene primer amplification. The protocol was immunoSEQ multiplex PCR, while the TCRdb copy is restricted to in-frame clones and leaves out a portion. V, J and clone size derive from that table, while D and trimming were established from the DNA sequence. The sample lists about 50,000 clones; roughly 86% were seen once. The material sequenced was peripheral blood. The genes are TRBV12-3 or TRBV12-4 and TRBJ2-1; TRBD1 matches at 7 bases. The receptor was isolated from a woman in her sixties with acute or convalescent COVID-19. CDR3 sequence reads: CASSTTGDNEQFF. CDR3 DNA sequence: TGTGCCAGCAGTACCACAGGGGACAATGAGCAGTTCTTC.